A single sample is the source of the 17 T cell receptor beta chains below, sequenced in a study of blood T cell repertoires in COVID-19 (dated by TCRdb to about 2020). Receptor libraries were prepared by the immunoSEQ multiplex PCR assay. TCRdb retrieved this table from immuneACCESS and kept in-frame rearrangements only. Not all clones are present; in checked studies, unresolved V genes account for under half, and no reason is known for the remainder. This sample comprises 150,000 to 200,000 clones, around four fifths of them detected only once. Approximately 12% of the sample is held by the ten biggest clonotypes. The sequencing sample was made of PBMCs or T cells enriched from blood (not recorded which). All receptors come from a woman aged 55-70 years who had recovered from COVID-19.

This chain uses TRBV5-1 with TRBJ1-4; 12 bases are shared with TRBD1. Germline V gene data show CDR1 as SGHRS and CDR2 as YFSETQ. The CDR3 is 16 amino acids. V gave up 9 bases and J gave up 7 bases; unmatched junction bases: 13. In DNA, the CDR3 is TGCGCCACAAAAACCGGGACAGGGGGCTACTTTGAAAAACTGTTTTTT. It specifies CATKTGTGGYFEKLFF.

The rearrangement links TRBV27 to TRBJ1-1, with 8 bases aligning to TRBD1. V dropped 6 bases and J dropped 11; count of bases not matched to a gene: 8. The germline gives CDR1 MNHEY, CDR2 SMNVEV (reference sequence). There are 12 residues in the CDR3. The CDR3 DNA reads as TGTGCCAGCAGCCTCAGGGGGCGCCGGGCTTTCTTT. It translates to CASSLRGRRAFF.

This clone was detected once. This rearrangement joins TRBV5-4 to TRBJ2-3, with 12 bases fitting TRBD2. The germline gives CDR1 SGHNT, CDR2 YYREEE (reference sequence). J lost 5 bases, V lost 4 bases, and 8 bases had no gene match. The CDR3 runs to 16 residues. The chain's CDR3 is CASSTLAGGQIDTQYF. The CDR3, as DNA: TGTGCCAGCAGCACGCTAGCGGGAGGGCAAATAGATACGCAGTATTTT.

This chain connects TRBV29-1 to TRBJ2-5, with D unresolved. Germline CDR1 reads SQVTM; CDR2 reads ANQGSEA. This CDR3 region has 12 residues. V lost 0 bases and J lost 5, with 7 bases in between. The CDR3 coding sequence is TGCAGCGTTGAAGACCCCCGGGAGACCCAGTACTTC. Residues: CSVEDPRETQYF.

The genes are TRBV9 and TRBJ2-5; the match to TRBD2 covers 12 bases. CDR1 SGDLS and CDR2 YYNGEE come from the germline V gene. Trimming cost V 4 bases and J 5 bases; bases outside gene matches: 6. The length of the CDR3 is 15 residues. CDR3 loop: CASSPSGGAQETQYF. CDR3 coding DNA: TGTGCCAGCAGCCCTAGCGGGGGGGCCCAGGAGACCCAGTACTTC.

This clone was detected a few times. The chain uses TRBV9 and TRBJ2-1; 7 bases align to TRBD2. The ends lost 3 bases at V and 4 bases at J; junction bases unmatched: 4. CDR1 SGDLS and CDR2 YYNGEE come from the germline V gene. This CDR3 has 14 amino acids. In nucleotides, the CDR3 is TGTGCCAGCAGCGGGGGAGCGGGGTACAATGAGCAGTTCTTC. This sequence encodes CASSGGAGYNEQFF.

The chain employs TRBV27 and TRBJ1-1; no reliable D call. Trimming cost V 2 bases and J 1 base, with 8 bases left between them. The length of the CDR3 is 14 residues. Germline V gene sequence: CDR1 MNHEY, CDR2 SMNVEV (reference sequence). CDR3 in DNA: TGTGCCAGCAGTTTAAGAACAGCGAACACTGAAGCTTTCTTT. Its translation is CASSLRTANTEAFF.

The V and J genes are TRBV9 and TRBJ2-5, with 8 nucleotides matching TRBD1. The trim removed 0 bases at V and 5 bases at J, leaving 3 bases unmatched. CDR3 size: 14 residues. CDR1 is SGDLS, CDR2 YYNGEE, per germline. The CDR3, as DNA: TGTGCCAGCAGCGTAGGGACAGGGTGGGAGACCCAGTACTTC. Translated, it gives CASSVGTGWETQYF.

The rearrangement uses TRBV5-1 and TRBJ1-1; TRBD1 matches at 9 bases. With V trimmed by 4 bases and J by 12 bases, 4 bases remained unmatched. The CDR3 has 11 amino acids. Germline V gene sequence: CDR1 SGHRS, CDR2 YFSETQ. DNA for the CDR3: TGCGCCAGCAGCGCACAGGGGGCTACTTTCTTT. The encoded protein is CASSAQGATFF.

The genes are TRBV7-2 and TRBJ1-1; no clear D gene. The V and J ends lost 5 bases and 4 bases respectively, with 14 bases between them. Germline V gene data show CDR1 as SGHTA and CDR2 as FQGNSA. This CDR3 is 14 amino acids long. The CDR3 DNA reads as TGTGCCAGCAGCATCGGGTGGCAGAGCACTGAAGCTTTCTTT. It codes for CASSIGWQSTEAFF.

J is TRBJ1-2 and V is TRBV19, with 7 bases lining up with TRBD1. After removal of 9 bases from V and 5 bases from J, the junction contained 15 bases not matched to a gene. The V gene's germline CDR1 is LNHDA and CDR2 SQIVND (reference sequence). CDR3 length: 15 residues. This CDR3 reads CASTKNGQDEYGYTF. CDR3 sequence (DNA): TGTGCCAGCACTAAAAACGGACAGGACGAATATGGCTACACCTTC. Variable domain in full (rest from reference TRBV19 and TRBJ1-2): DGGITQSPKYLFRKEGQNVTLSCEQNLNHDAMYWYRQDPGQGLRLIYYSQIVNDFQKGDIAEGYSVSREKKESFPLTVTSAQKNPTAFYLCASTKNGQDEYGYTFGSGTRLTVV.

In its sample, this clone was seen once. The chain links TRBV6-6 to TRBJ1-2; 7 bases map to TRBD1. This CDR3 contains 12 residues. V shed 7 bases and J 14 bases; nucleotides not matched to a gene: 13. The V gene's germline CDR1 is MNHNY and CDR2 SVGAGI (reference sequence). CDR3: CASNEIRGRSTF. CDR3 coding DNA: TGTGCCAGCAACGAAATAAGGGGGCGATCGACCTTC.

Here the CDR3 reads CASSQDGFNEKLFF. In nucleotides, the CDR3 is TGCGCCAGCAGCCAAGACGGGTTTAATGAAAAACTGTTTTTT. The chain recombines TRBV4-1 with TRBJ1-4; no reliable D call. Germline-derived CDR1 and CDR2 are MGHRA and YSYEKL. Trimming pared 0 bases from V and 4 bases from J, leaving 6 bases between. There are 14 residues in the CDR3.

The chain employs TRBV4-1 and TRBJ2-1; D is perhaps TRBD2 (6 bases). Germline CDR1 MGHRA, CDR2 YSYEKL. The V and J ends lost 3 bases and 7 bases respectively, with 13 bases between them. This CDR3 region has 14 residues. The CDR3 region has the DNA TGCGCCAGCAGCCAGGGCGGGAAGGGGAATGAGCAGTTCTTC. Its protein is CASSQGGKGNEQFF.

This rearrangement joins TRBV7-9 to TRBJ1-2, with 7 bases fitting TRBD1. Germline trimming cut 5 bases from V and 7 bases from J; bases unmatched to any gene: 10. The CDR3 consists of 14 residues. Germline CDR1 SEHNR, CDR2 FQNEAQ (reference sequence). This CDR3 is CASSLEGQFFGYTF. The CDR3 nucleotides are TGTGCCAGCAGCCTGGAGGGACAGTTCTTTGGCTACACCTTC.

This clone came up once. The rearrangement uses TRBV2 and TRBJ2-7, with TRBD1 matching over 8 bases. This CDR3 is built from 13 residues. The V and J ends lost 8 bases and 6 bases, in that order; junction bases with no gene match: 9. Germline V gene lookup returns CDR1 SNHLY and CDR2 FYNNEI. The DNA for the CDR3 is TGTGCCAGCGATTTCGGGACAGGCGGCGAGCAGTACTTC. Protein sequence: CASDFGTGGEQYF.

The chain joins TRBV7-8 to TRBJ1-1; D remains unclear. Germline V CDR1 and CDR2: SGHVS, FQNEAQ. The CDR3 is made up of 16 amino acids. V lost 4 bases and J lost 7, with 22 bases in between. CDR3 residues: CASSSTRGDRWVEAFF. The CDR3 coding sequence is TGTGCCAGCAGCTCGACCCGCGGGGATCGGTGGGTTGAAGCTTTCTTT.